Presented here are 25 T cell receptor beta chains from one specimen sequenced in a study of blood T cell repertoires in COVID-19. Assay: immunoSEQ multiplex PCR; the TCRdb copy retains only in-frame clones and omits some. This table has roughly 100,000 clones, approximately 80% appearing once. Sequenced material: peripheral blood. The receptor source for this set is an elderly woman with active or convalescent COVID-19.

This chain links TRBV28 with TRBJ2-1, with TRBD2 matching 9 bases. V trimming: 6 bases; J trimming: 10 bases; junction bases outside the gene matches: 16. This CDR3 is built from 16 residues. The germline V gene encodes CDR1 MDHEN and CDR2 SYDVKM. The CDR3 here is CASRTLRAGGPYEQFF. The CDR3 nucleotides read TGTGCCAGCAGGACCTTAAGGGCGGGAGGGCCCTACGAGCAGTTCTTC. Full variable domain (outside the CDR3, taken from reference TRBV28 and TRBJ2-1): DVKVTQSSRYLVKRTGEKVFLECVQDMDHENMFWYRQDPGLGLRLIYFSYDVKMKEKGDIPEGYSVSREKKERFSLILESASTNQTSMYLCASRTLRAGGPYEQFFGPGTRLTVL.

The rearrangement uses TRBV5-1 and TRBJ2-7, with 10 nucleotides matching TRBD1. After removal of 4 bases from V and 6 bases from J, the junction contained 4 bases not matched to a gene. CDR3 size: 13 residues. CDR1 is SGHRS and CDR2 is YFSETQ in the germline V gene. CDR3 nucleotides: TGCGCCAGCAGCCCCGGGACAGGGGTCGAGCAGTACTTC. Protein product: CASSPGTGVEQYF.

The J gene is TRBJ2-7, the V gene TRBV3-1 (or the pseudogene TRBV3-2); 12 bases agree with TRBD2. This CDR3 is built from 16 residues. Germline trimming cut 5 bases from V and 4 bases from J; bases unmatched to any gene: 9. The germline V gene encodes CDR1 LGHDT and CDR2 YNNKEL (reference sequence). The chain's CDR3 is CASSFSPSGGAYEQYF. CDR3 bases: TGTGCCAGCAGCTTCTCGCCTAGCGGGGGGGCGTACGAGCAGTACTTC.

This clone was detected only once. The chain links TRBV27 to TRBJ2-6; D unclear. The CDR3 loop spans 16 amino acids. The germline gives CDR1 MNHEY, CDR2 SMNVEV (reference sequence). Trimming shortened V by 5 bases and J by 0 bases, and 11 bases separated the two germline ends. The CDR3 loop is CASSPLSDSGANVLTF. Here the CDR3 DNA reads TGTGCCAGCAGTCCACTATCGGACTCTGGGGCCAACGTCCTGACTTTC.

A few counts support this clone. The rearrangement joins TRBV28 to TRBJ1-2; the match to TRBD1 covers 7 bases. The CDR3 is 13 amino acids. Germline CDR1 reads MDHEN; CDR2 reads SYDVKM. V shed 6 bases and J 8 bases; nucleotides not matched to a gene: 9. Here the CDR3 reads CASRQTGLKGYTF. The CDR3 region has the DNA TGTGCCAGCAGACAGACAGGGTTGAAGGGCTACACCTTC.

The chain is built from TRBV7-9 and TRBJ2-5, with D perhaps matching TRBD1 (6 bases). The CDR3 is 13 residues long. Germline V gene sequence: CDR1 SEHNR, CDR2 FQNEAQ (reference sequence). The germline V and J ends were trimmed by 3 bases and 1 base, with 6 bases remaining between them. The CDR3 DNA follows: TGTGCCAGCAGCTTGGACAGCCAAGAGACCCAGTACTTC. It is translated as CASSLDSQETQYF. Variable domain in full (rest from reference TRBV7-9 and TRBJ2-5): DTGVSQNPRHKITKRGQNVTFRCDPISEHNRLYWYRQTLGQGPEFLTYFQNEAQLEKSRLLSDRFSAERPKGSFSTLEIQRTEQGDSAMYLCASSLDSQETQYFGPGTRLLVL.

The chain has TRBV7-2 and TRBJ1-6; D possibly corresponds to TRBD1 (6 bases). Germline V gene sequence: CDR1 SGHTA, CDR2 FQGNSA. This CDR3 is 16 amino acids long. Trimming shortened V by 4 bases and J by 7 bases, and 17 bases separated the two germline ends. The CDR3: CASSSNSGRGNSPLHF. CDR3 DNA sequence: TGTGCCAGCAGCTCTAACTCCGGCAGGGGAAATTCACCCCTCCACTTT. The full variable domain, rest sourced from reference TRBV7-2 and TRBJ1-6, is GAGVSQSPSNKVTEKGKDVELRCDPISGHTALYWYRQSLGQGLEFLIYFQGNSAPDKSGLPSDRFSAERTGGSVSTLTIQRTQQEDSAVYLCASSSNSGRGNSPLHFGNGTRLTVT.

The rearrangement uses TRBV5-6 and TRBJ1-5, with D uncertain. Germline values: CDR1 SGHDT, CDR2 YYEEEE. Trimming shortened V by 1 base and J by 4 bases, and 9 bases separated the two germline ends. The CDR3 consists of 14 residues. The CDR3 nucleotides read TGTGCCAGCAGCTTGCTCCGGGAGAATCAGCCCCAGCATTTT. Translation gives CASSLLRENQPQHF.

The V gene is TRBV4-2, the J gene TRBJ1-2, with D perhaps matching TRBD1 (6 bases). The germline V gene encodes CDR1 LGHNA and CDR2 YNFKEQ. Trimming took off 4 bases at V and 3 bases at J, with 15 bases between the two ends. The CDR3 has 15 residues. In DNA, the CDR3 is TGTGCCAGCAGCCTAGATAGACAGGATTACTATGGCTACACCTTC. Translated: CASSLDRQDYYGYTF.

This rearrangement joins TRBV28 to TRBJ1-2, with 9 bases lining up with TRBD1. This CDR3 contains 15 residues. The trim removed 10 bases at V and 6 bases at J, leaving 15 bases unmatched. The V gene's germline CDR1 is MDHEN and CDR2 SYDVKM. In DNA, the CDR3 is TGTGCCACCGATACCGGGACAGGGACCTTTCATGGCTACACCTTC. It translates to CATDTGTGTFHGYTF.

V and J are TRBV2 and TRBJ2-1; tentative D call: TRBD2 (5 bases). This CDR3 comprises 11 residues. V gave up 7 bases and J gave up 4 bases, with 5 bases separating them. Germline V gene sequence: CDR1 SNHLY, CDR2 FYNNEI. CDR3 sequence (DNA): TGTGCCAGCAAGCGGTACAATGAGCAGTTCTTC. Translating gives CASKRYNEQFF.

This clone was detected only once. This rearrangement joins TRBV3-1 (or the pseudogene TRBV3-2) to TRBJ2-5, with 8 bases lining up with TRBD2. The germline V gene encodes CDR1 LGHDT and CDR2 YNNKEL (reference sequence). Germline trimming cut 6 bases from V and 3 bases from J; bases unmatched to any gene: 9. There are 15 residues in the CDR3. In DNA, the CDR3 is TGTGCCAGCAGACCAGGACTAGCAGATAAAGAGACCCAGTACTTC. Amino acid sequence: CASRPGLADKETQYF.

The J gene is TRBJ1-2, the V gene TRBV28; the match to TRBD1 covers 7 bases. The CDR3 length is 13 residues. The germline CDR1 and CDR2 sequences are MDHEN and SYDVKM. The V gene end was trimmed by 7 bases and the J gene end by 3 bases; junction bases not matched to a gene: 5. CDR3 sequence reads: CASTRDSYYGYTF. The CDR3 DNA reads TGTGCCAGCACAAGGGACAGCTACTATGGCTACACCTTC.

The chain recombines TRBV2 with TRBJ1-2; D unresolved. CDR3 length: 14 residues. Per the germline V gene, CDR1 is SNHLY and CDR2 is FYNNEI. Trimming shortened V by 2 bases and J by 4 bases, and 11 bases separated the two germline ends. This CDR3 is CASSEFLQSYGYTF. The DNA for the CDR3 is TGTGCCAGCAGTGAATTTCTACAGAGCTATGGCTACACCTTC.

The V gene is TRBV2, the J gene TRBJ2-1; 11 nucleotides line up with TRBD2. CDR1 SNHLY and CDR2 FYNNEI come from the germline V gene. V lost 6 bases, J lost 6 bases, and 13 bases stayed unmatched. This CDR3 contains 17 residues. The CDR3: CASRGRTSGSFSNEQFF. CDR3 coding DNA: TGTGCCAGCAGGGGAAGAACTAGCGGGAGTTTTAGCAATGAGCAGTTCTTC.

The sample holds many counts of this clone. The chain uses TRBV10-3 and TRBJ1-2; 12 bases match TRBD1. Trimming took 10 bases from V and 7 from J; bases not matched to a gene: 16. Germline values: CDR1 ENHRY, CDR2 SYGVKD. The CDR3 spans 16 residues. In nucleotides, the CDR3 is TGTGCCACTGTACTCCATCCGGGACAGGGGGCCGGTGGCTACACCTTC. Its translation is CATVLHPGQGAGGYTF.

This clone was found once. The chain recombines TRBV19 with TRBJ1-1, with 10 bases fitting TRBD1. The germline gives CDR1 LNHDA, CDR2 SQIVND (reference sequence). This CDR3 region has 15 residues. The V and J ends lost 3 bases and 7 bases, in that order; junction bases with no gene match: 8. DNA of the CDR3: TGTGCCAGTAGTATGGAGGACAGGGGGACTAATGAAGCTTTCTTT. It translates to CASSMEDRGTNEAFF. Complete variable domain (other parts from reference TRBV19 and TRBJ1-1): DGGITQSPKYLFRKEGQNVTLSCEQNLNHDAMYWYRQDPGQGLRLIYYSQIVNDFQKGDIAEGYSVSREKKESFPLTVTSAQKNPTAFYLCASSMEDRGTNEAFFGQGTRLTVV.

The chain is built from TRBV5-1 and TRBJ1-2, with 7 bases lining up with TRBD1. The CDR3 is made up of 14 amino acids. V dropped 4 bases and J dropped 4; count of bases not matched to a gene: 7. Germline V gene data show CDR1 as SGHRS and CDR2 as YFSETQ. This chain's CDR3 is CASSLTGTAYGYTF. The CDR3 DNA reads TGCGCCAGCAGCCTCACCGGGACAGCCTATGGCTACACCTTC.

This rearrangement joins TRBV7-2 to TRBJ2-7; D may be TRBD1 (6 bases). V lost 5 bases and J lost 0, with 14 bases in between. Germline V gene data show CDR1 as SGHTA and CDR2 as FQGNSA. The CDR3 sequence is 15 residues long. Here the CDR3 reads CASSPQGSGSYEQYF. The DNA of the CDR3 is TGTGCCAGCAGCCCTCAGGGGTCTGGCTCCTACGAGCAGTACTTC.

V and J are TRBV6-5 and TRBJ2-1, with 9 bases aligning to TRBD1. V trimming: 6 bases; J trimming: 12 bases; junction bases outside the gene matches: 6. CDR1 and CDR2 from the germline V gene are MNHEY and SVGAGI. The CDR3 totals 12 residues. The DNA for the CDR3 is TGTGCCAGCAGGCGAACAGGGGGCTCGCAGTTCTTC. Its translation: CASRRTGGSQFF.

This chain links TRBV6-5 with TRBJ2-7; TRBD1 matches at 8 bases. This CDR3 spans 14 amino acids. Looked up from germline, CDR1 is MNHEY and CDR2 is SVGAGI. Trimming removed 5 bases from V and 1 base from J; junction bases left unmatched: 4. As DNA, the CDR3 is TGTGCCAGCAGTCGGACAGGGACATCCTACGAGCAGTACTTC. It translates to CASSRTGTSYEQYF.

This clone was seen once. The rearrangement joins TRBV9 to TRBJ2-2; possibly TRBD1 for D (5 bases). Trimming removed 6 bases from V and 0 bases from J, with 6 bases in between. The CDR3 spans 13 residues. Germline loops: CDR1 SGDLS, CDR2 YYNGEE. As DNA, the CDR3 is TGTGCCAGCAAGGGGACGAACACCGGGGAGCTGTTTTTT. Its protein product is CASKGTNTGELFF.

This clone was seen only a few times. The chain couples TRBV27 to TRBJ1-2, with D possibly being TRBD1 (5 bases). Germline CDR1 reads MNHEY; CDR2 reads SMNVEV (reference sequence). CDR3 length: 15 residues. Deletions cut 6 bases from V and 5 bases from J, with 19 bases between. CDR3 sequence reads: CASSLTRAGLYGYTF. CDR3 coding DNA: TGTGCCAGCAGCTTGACCCGGGCAGGGCTGTATGGCTACACCTTC.

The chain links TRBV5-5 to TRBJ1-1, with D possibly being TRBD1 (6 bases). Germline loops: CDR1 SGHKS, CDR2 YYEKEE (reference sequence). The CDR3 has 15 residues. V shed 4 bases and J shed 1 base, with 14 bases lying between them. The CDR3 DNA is TGTGCCAGCAGCATCCGGGACAAGTGGAACACTGAAGCTTTCTTT. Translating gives CASSIRDKWNTEAFF.

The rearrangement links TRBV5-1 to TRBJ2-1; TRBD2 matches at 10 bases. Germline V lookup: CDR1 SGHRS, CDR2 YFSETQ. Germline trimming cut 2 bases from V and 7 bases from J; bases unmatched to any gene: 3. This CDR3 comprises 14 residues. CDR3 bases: TGCGCCAGCAGCTTTCTAGCGGGAGTTAATGAGCAGTTCTTC. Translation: CASSFLAGVNEQFF.